This T cell receptor beta chain derives from a study of T-cell memory formation after mild COVID-19. Study-level background: Clusters were largely donor specific. Study-level results: There were some responding clones in pre-infection memory, which suggested that cross-reactive memory had joined.

J was trimmed by 1 base and V by 6 bases; bases with no gene match: 1. Germline CDR1 is ENHRY and CDR2 is SYGVKD. This CDR3 region has 13 residues. For this clonotype: The antigen is unknown.

One entry per CDR3 protein results from TCRdb running MiXCR on the 5' RACE reads. The data hold under 250,000 distinct CDR3 sequences, with around 25% observed a single time. Input material: PBMCs or a T cell subset sorted from them (not recorded which). This clonotype was obtained from an adult woman who had mild COVID-19 (a few samples of this study predate the infection). Cell type and time point are not known. The chain employs TRBV10-3 and TRBJ1-1, with 8 bases matching TRBD1. The chain's CDR3 is CAIRTGENTEAFF. CDR3 coding DNA: TGTGCCATCAGGACAGGGGAGAACACTGAAGCTTTCTTT.